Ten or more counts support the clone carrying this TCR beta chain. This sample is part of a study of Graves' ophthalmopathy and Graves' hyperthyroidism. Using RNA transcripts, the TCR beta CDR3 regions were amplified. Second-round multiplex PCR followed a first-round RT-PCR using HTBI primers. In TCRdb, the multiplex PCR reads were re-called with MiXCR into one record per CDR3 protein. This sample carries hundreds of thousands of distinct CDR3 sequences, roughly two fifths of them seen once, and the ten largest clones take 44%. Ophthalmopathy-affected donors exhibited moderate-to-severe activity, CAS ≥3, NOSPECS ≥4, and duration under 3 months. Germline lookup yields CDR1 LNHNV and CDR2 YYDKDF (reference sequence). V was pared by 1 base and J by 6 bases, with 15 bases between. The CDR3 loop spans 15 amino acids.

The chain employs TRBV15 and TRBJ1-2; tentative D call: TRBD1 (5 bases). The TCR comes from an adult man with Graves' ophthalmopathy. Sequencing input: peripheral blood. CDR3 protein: CATSRGLRGINGYTF. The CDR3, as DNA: TGTGCCACCAGCAGAGGTCTAAGGGGCATCAATGGCTACACCTTC.